The entry below describes one T cell receptor (beta chain). The sample holds one count of this clone. There is no known antigen for this receptor. No quality values exist for individual bases; no much larger clone is one base distant. The immunoSEQ Assay, a bias-controlled multiplex PCR, was used to amplify TCRbeta CDR3 regions from genomic DNA. The authors processed their data as follows. Within the assay, amplification of reference gene primers was used to estimate how many nucleated cells each sample contained. To quantify the absolute abundance of each unique TCRbeta CDR3 rearrangement, sequence reads were collapsed and filtered. For each sample, productive Simpson clonality was calculated by taking the square root of Simpson's diversity index across productive rearrangements. In TCRdb, the immuneACCESS table is reduced to in-frame sequences with V and J assigned. These tables do not hold every clone; where another copy was compared, an unresolved V gene accounts for under half, and the others remain unexplained. The DNA gave D and trimming, while V, J and clone size come from that table. The sample table contains 100,000 to 150,000 clones; only one count was recorded for roughly 80% of them. 2.5% of the sample goes to the ten largest clones.

V is trimmed back by 4 bases and J by 6 bases, and the junction contains 9 bases that no gene match accounts for. Reading from cysteine to phenylalanine, the CDR3 counts 15 amino acids. Only the CDR3 part of the read is kept: 45 bases, read in frame from the first base. The germline V gene (reference sequence) provides CDR1 LGHDT and CDR2 YNNKEL. Collaborating institutions collected whole blood in K2EDTA tubes following their own protocols. For TCRbeta analysis, collaborators shipped samples as frozen whole blood, isolated PBMCs, or DNA extracted from either of those sample types. The sample is drawn from a study of blood T cell repertoires in COVID-19 (dated by TCRdb to 2019 to 2021). About the full investigation: Collaborator samples came from the United States, Italy and Spain and covered acute and convalescent phases of COVID-19. The material from the prospective study consisted of cDNA or gDNA derived from T cells, B-cell-depleted T cells, or PBMCs. Deeply sampled blood TCRbeta repertoires from subjects exposed to, actively infected with, or recovered from COVID-19 were included in the dataset. The repertoires were released in a freely available public database intended as a resource for research on the immune response to SARS-CoV-2. The samples were drawn from two sources: the first 160 participants of the ongoing ImmuneRACE study, and over 950 subjects contributed by 6 global collaborators. The sample metadata nearly always contained a de-identified subject ID, COVID-19 status, age in years and sex. HLA class I and class II types, where available, came from metadata supplied by the sample provider rather than from assay-based typing. What the authors observed across the whole study: The quantity of clinical and demographic metadata differed by source and by participant and was supplied without curation.

The receptor chain draws on TRBV3-1 (or the pseudogene TRBV3-2) and TRBJ1-5; 7 junctional bases match TRBD1. This TCR came from a man aged 50-59 years with acute or convalescent COVID-19. Material: peripheral blood. The nucleotide sequence reads TGTGCCAGCAGCCCCGGGAGGGGGCTTGGTCAGCCCCAGCATTTT. Protein translation: CASSPGRGLGQPQHF.